There are a few counts of the clone carrying this T cell receptor (beta chain). The data were taken from a study of blood T cell repertoires in COVID-19. Per the original methods: Amplifying reference gene primers gave estimates of nucleated cell counts. Profiling relied on immunoSEQ multiplex PCR, and the TCRdb table lists in-frame clones only, not all of them. The V and J calls and clone size come from that table; D and trimming were worked out from the DNA. The table lists approximately 80,000 clones, more than 70% of them singletons. The V end was cut by 9 bases, the J end by 6 bases, with 14 bases between. The CDR3 is 13 residues long. Germline CDR1 is LNHDA and CDR2 is SQIVND (reference sequence).

The V call is TRBV19, the J call TRBJ2-2; D might be TRBD1 (6 bases). This clonotype originated in a man between 70 and 80 years old with active or convalescent COVID-19. Sequenced: peripheral blood. CDR3 bases: TGTGCCAGCGCCTACAGGGTGGCCGGGGAGCTGTTTTTT. Its translation: CASAYRVAGELFF.